The sequence of this T cell receptor (beta chain) was determined in a study of T cell repertoires in cytomegalovirus infection. General study results and limits: People with CMV and the relevant HLA were identified by cumulative public TCR beta family frequency.

To note about this clonotype: Its specificity is unknown.

The CDR3 loop spans 14 amino acids. Trimming left V 4 bases short and J 8 bases short, with 17 bases between. Germline loops: CDR1 SGHDN, CDR2 FVKESK. TCRdb re-called the reads with MiXCR, one entry per CDR3 protein. The table shows hundreds of thousands of distinct CDR3 sequences, with 15% to 20% occurring only once. The source material was PBMCs. This TCR was sampled from a human donor in good health (CMV status not recorded). Some clones in this sample may be carry-over from other donors' samples. The chain links TRBV14 to TRBJ1-1, with D perhaps matching TRBD1 (5 bases). CDR3 DNA: TGTGCCAGCAGCCCAACTAACCGGGGCCTAGAAGCTTTCTTT. This codes for CASSPTNRGLEAFF. Looking up the rest from reference TRBV14 and TRBJ1-1 gives the full variable domain: EAGVTQFPSHSVIEKGQTVTLRCDPISGHDNLYWYRRVMGKEIKFLLHFVKESKQDESGMPNNRFLAERTGGTYSTLKVQPAELEDSGVYFCASSPTNRGLEAFFGQGTRLTVV.